These 7 T cell receptor beta chains originate from one sample sequenced in a study of shared clonotypes between healthy human individuals. The protocol was immunoSEQ multiplex PCR, while the TCRdb copy is restricted to in-frame clones and leaves out a portion. The table has tens of thousands of clones, 60% to 70% seen once; the top ten hold 51%. The sample taken for sequencing was memory CD8+ T cells sorted from blood. Subset specified: CD45RO+ cells pooled with CCR7-negative TemRA cells. Source of these receptors: a man aged 25 to 40 in good health.

The CDR3 loop reads CASSRGRDTEAFF. CDR3 in DNA: TGCGCCAGCTCCCGCGGGCGGGACACTGAAGCTTTCTTT. The gene calls are TRBV10-1 and TRBJ1-1; no clear D. The CDR3 length is 13 residues. Germline CDR1 reads WNHNN; CDR2 reads SYGVQD (reference sequence). Trimming took off 8 bases at V and 3 bases at J, with 13 bases between the two ends.

J is TRBJ1-5 and V is TRBV27; 12 bases match TRBD1. Germline V gives CDR1 MNHEY, CDR2 SMNVEV (reference sequence). V lost 3 bases to trimming and J lost 5 bases; unmatched junction nucleotides: 2. The length of the CDR3 is 15 residues. CDR3 in amino acids: CASSLGTGGDQPQHF. The CDR3 DNA reads TGTGCCAGCAGTTTGGGGACAGGGGGCGATCAGCCCCAGCATTTT.

A remark on this clone: A far larger clone lies a single base away; this is likely a read error. The chain combines TRBV14 with TRBJ1-1; possible D gene TRBD1, 5 bases. Germline loops: CDR1 SGHDN, CDR2 FVKESK. Trimming stripped 4 bases from V and 7 bases from J, with 13 bases between. The CDR3 runs to 13 residues. The CDR3 loop reads CASSRQTGGEAFF. CDR3 in DNA: TGTGCCAGCAGCCGACAGACCGGTGGTGAAGCTTTCTTT.

The V and J genes are TRBV7-2 and TRBJ1-5; 8 nucleotides match TRBD1. With V trimmed by 0 bases and J by 6 bases, 7 bases remained unmatched. CDR1 is SGHTA and CDR2 is FQGNSA in the germline V gene. The CDR3 covers 16 residues. CDR3 region: CASSLADRGGSQPQHF. The CDR3, as DNA: TGTGCCAGCAGCTTAGCAGACAGGGGAGGGAGTCAGCCCCAGCATTTT.

This CDR3 reads CASSFAGTSGTGELFF. CDR3 nucleotide sequence: TGTGCCAGCAGTTTTGCCGGGACTAGCGGCACCGGGGAGCTGTTTTTT. The rearrangement uses TRBV6-5 and TRBJ2-2, with 11 bases identical to TRBD2. In germline, CDR1 is MNHEY, CDR2 SVGAGI. The CDR3 runs 16 residues. V trimming: 4 bases; J trimming: 4 bases; junction bases outside the gene matches: 5.

The V gene is TRBV6-5, the J gene TRBJ1-2; D gene uncertain. Germline CDR1 and CDR2: MNHEY and SVGAGI. The CDR3 totals 15 residues. Deletions cut 6 bases from V and 5 bases from J, with 19 bases between. The CDR3 coding sequence is TGTGCCAGCAGCCTTAGGGCGACGACGTATTATGGCTACACCTTC. This codes for CASSLRATTYYGYTF.

This rearrangement joins TRBV27 to TRBJ2-1; D is possibly TRBD2 (6 bases). V lost 2 bases and J 2 bases, leaving 13 bases between the germline ends. From germline, CDR1 is MNHEY and CDR2 SMNVEV (reference sequence). The CDR3 sequence is 16 residues long. As DNA, the CDR3 is TGTGCCAGCAGTTTAAGTGGGCGGGGAGCCTACAATGAGCAGTTCTTC. It translates to CASSLSGRGAYNEQFF.